Presented here are 27 T cell receptor beta chains from one specimen sequenced in a study of T cell clones after liver transplantation. Repertoires were generated with immunoSEQ multiplex PCR, while TCRdb's copy carries only in-frame clones and drops some. The sample contains some 75,000 clones, around 80% of which appear only once. The starting material was CD4+ T cells from blood, obtained before liver transplant. The origin of the receptors is a human donor who received a liver transplant.

The V and J genes are TRBV5-8 and TRBJ2-7, with D unclear. CDR1 is SGHTS and CDR2 is YDEGEE in the germline V gene. Trimming left V 4 bases short and J 0 bases short, with 11 bases between. There are 14 residues in the CDR3. CDR3 protein: CASSREPSSYEQYF. Written as DNA, the CDR3 is TGTGCCAGCAGCAGGGAACCCAGCTCCTACGAGCAGTACTTC.

With respect to this clone: Other nucleotide sequences in the sample specify the same CDR3. This rearrangement joins TRBV7-2 to TRBJ1-2, with no clear D. The germline V and J ends were trimmed by 3 bases and 4 bases, with 9 bases remaining between them. The germline CDR1 and CDR2 sequences are SGHTA and FQGNSA. This CDR3 is 13 amino acids long. The CDR3 sequence: CASSLAGGYGYTF. The CDR3 bases are TGTGCCAGCAGCTTGGCAGGCGGCTATGGCTACACCTTC.

The chain is built from TRBV28 and TRBJ2-5; tentative D call: TRBD1 (6 bases). Germline V lookup: CDR1 MDHEN, CDR2 SYDVKM. CDR3 length: 15 residues. The germline V and J ends were trimmed by 3 bases and 3 bases, with 14 bases remaining between them. The CDR3 is CASSFLGNREETQYF. DNA of the CDR3: TGTGCCAGCAGTTTTCTGGGGAACAGGGAAGAGACCCAGTACTTC.

The rearrangement uses TRBV6-1 and TRBJ1-5; possible D gene TRBD1, 5 bases. With 1 base removed from V and 0 bases from J, the gap between germline ends came to 13 bases. This CDR3 contains 17 residues. Germline V lookup: CDR1 MNHNS, CDR2 SASEGT. The CDR3: CASSEGWAGYSNQPQHF. For the CDR3, the DNA is TGTGCCAGCAGTGAAGGTTGGGCAGGGTATAGCAATCAGCCCCAGCATTTT.

This chain links TRBV28 with TRBJ1-2; 7 nucleotides align to TRBD1. The CDR3 runs to 18 residues. CDR1 MDHEN and CDR2 SYDVKM come from the germline V gene. Trimming cost V 3 bases and J 4 bases; bases outside gene matches: 17. The chain's CDR3 is CASSFPGQGVVRGYGYTF. CDR3 in DNA: TGTGCCAGCAGTTTTCCCGGGCAGGGGGTGGTTAGGGGCTATGGCTACACCTTC.

The chain uses TRBV11-2 and TRBJ2-5; D is uncertain. This CDR3 region has 13 residues. Per the germline V gene, CDR1 is SGHAT and CDR2 is FQNNGV. Trimming took 3 bases from V and 1 from J, leaving 6 bases between them. The CDR3 loop reads CASSFGIQETQYF. CDR3 DNA: TGTGCCAGCAGCTTTGGGATCCAAGAGACCCAGTACTTC.

This rearrangement joins TRBV19 to TRBJ1-1; D is undetermined. Germline V lookup: CDR1 LNHDA, CDR2 SQIVND (reference sequence). Trimming left V 6 bases short and J 1 base short, with 12 bases between. The CDR3 loop spans 14 amino acids. CDR3: CASRTQATNTEAFF. CDR3 nucleotides: TGTGCCAGTAGAACCCAGGCAACGAACACTGAAGCTTTCTTT.

This chain connects TRBV18 to TRBJ2-5; D tentatively fits TRBD1 or TRBD2 (5 bases each). This CDR3 spans 13 amino acids. Germline loops: CDR1 KGHSH, CDR2 LQKENI. V shed 3 bases and J shed 4 bases, with 9 bases lying between them. The CDR3 here is CASSPGVTETQYF. The CDR3 DNA reads TGTGCCAGCTCACCGGGGGTCACAGAGACCCAGTACTTC.

The chain uses TRBV5-1 and TRBJ2-3; D gene uncertain. The CDR3 totals 13 residues. V dropped 4 bases and J dropped 0 bases, with 6 bases sitting between them. The germline gives CDR1 SGHRS, CDR2 YFSETQ. CDR3 residues: CASSTISTDTQYF. Here the CDR3 DNA reads TGCGCCAGCAGCACGATTAGCACAGATACGCAGTATTTT.

The rearrangement joins TRBV6-1 to TRBJ2-5; D tentatively reads TRBD1 or TRBD2 (5 bases each). Germline CDR1 is MNHNS and CDR2 is SASEGT. The length of the CDR3 is 15 residues. The V and J ends lost 5 bases and 1 base respectively, with 14 bases between them. DNA for the CDR3: TGTGCCAGCAGTCCTAGGGGACGGAGCCAAGAGACCCAGTACTTC. Protein: CASSPRGRSQETQYF.

The table lists this clone with a few counts. The chain combines TRBV9 with TRBJ1-2; D is uncertain. There are 14 residues in the CDR3. Trimming took 0 bases from V and 8 from J, leaving 14 bases between them. CDR1 is SGDLS and CDR2 is YYNGEE in the germline V gene. CDR3 sequence: CASSVASGTAGYTF. The CDR3 DNA sequence: TGTGCCAGCAGCGTAGCTAGCGGAACAGCCGGCTACACCTTC. Filled out from reference TRBV9 and TRBJ1-2, the complete variable domain reads DSGVTQTPKHLITATGQRVTLRCSPRSGDLSVYWYQQSLDQGLQFLIQYYNGEERAKGNILERFSAQQFPDLHSELNLSSLELGDSALYFCASSVASGTAGYTFGSGTRLTVV.

The V and J genes are TRBV6-1 and TRBJ2-5; a weak D match, TRBD1 (5 bases). V lost 10 bases and J 7 bases, leaving 22 bases between the germline ends. Germline V gene lookup returns CDR1 MNHNS and CDR2 SASEGT. The CDR3 runs to 14 residues. The CDR3 DNA follows: TGTGCCACCACCCCTCTACAGGACCGAGGGACCCAGTACTTC. Residues: CATTPLQDRGTQYF.

The chain is built from TRBV6-5 and TRBJ2-7, with TRBD1 identical over 7 bases. CDR1 is MNHEY, CDR2 SVGAGI, per germline. V lost 7 bases and J lost 2; bases outside the gene matches: 5. CDR3 length: 13 residues. The CDR3 spells CASTKGQAYEQYF. CDR3 in DNA: TGTGCCAGCACTAAAGGACAGGCCTACGAGCAGTACTTC.

This chain links TRBV19 with TRBJ2-3; 11 bases agree with TRBD2. This CDR3 has 15 amino acids. V lost 11 bases, J lost 6 bases, and 13 bases stayed unmatched. Germline V CDR1 and CDR2: LNHDA, SQIVND (reference sequence). CDR3 DNA: TGTGCCTCCCAAATTAGCGGGAGGGCATTCGATACGCAGTATTTT. It codes for CASQISGRAFDTQYF.

The chain employs TRBV13 and TRBJ2-1; 8 nucleotides match TRBD1. The ends lost 6 bases at V and 1 base at J; junction bases unmatched: 11. CDR1 PRHDT and CDR2 FYEKMQ come from the germline V gene (reference sequence). CDR3 size: 17 residues. CDR3 in amino acids: CASSLQGGIRSYNEQFF. The CDR3, as DNA: TGTGCCAGCAGTCTACAGGGGGGTATCCGATCCTACAATGAGCAGTTCTTC.

The rearrangement joins TRBV5-1 to TRBJ2-1, with TRBD2 identical over 7 bases. Trimming took 4 bases from V and 0 from J; bases not matched to a gene: 4. Per germline, CDR1 SGHRS and CDR2 YFSETQ. CDR3 length equals 15 residues. CDR3 in amino acids: CASSAPGGSYNEQFF. CDR3 nucleotide sequence: TGCGCCAGCAGCGCGCCGGGGGGCTCCTACAATGAGCAGTTCTTC.

The chain links TRBV15 to TRBJ2-5; D is undetermined. CDR3 size: 14 residues. CDR1 is LNHNV and CDR2 is YYDKDF in the germline V gene (reference sequence). Deletions cut 0 bases from V and 4 bases from J, with 9 bases between. The CDR3 DNA reads TGTGCCACCAGCAGAGATGTGGATGGAGAGACCCAGTACTTC. It is translated as CATSRDVDGETQYF.

The V gene is TRBV4-3, the J gene TRBJ2-3; 10 nucleotides match TRBD2. CDR1 is LGHNA and CDR2 is YSLEER in the germline V gene. The CDR3 is made up of 16 amino acids. With 4 bases clipped from V and 6 bases from J, the junction kept 10 bases outside the gene matches. The CDR3 DNA follows: TGCGCCAGCAGCCCCCGGTCGACTAGCGGGCGGGATACGCAGTATTTT. Translation gives CASSPRSTSGRDTQYF.

The chain employs TRBV29-1 and TRBJ2-2; 8 bases are shared with TRBD1. The germline gives CDR1 SQVTM, CDR2 ANQGSEA. The length of the CDR3 is 14 residues. The ends lost 4 bases at V and 3 bases at J; junction bases unmatched: 4. CDR3 residues: CSVAGTGDTGELFF. CDR3 coding DNA: TGCAGCGTTGCCGGGACAGGCGACACCGGGGAGCTGTTTTTT.

The count of this clone is one. The chain recombines TRBV27 with TRBJ2-7; D could derive from TRBD1 or TRBD2 (5 bases each). The CDR3 is 15 residues long. V was clipped by 5 bases and J by 2 bases, with 16 bases between them. Germline V lookup: CDR1 MNHEY, CDR2 SMNVEV (reference sequence). CDR3 sequence reads: CASSHRRDGAYEQYF. For the CDR3, the DNA is TGTGCCAGCAGTCACCGTCGGGACGGAGCCTACGAGCAGTACTTC.

The chain uses TRBV6-6 and TRBJ1-1; D is undetermined. This CDR3 is 14 amino acids long. V was cut by 2 bases and J by 4 bases, with 11 bases left in between. CDR1 MNHNY and CDR2 SVGAGI come from the germline V gene (reference sequence). The CDR3: CASSYDAEFTEAFF. Here the CDR3 DNA reads TGTGCCAGCAGTTACGATGCGGAATTCACTGAAGCTTTCTTT.

The sample holds a few counts of this clone. This chain uses TRBV7-8 with TRBJ2-2, with D unclear. The germline gives CDR1 SGHVS, CDR2 FQNEAQ. There are 13 residues in the CDR3. The V end was cut by 1 base, the J end by 3 bases, with 3 bases between. In DNA form, the CDR3 reads TGTGCCAGCAGCTTAGGGTACACCGGGGAGCTGTTTTTT. Protein product: CASSLGYTGELFF.

This clone was recorded a few times. J is TRBJ2-7 and V is TRBV5-4; the match to TRBD2 covers 9 bases. CDR3 size: 16 residues. The germline gives CDR1 SGHNT, CDR2 YYREEE (reference sequence). J gave up 0 bases and V 0 bases, and 4 bases lay outside the gene matches. The CDR3 sequence: CASSLGASGVSYEQYF. The CDR3 DNA sequence: TGTGCCAGCAGCTTGGGGGCTAGCGGGGTCTCCTACGAGCAGTACTTC.

The chain employs TRBV7-9 and TRBJ1-1; tentative D call: TRBD1 (5 bases). Looked up from germline, CDR1 is SEHNR and CDR2 is FQNEAQ (reference sequence). CDR3 length equals 15 residues. V gave up 1 base and J gave up 1 base, with 10 bases separating them. This CDR3 reads CASSLVEGTNTEAFF. The CDR3 DNA follows: TGTGCCAGCAGCTTAGTTGAGGGGACGAACACTGAAGCTTTCTTT.

In its sample, this clone was seen many times. The CDR3 reads CASSWDRGRNYGYTF. The DNA for the CDR3 is TGCGCCAGCAGTTGGGACAGGGGGCGCAACTATGGCTACACCTTC. The V and J genes are TRBV23-1 and TRBJ1-2, with 12 bases lining up with TRBD1. TRBV23-1 is treated as an ORF (open reading frame) with a function not yet certain. The CDR3 is 15 residues long. The trim removed 5 bases at V and 2 bases at J, leaving 3 bases unmatched.

The chain recombines TRBV6-5 with TRBJ2-2, with D perhaps TRBD1 (6 bases). Germline V CDR1 and CDR2: MNHEY, SVGAGI. Trimming cost V 2 bases and J 0 bases, with 7 bases left between them. This CDR3 is built from 15 residues. CDR3 sequence reads: CASSYEGANTGELFF. In DNA, the CDR3 is TGTGCCAGCAGTTACGAGGGGGCGAACACCGGGGAGCTGTTTTTT.

The CDR3 sequence is CASAGDNEQFF. In nucleotides, the CDR3 is TGTGCCAGCGCAGGGGACAATGAGCAGTTCTTC. The chain has TRBV6-1 and TRBJ2-1, with a tentative D call TRBD1 (6 bases). The V end lost 8 bases, the J end lost 5 bases, and 7 bases lay between the germline ends. The CDR3 has 11 residues. Germline values: CDR1 MNHNS, CDR2 SASEGT.